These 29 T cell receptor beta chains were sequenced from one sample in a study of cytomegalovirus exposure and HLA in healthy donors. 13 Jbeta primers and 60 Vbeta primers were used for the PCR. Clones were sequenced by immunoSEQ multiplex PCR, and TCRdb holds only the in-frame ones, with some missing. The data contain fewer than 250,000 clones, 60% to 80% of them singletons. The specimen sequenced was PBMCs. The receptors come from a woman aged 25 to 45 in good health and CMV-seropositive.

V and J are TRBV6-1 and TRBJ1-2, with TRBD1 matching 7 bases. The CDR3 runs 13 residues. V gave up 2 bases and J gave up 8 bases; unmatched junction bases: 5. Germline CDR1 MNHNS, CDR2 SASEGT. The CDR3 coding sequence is TGTGCCAGCAGTGAAAAGGGGGCGTGGGGCTACACCTTC. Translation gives CASSEKGAWGYTF.

The CDR3 protein is CATSRDKRDSLYGYTF. The CDR3 nucleotides are TGTGCCACCAGCAGAGATAAGAGGGACAGCCTCTATGGCTACACCTTC. The gene calls are TRBV15 and TRBJ1-2; 7 positions match TRBD1. The CDR3 consists of 16 residues. V shed 0 bases and J 4 bases; nucleotides not matched to a gene: 8. Germline-derived CDR1 and CDR2 are LNHNV and YYDKDF (reference sequence).

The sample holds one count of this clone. The CDR3 sequence: CASRGGAHWFF. The DNA for the CDR3 is TGTGCCAGCAGAGGAGGGGCCCACTGGTTCTTC. The chain couples TRBV7-2 to TRBJ2-1; TRBD2 is a possible D gene (6 bases). The V end lost 6 bases, the J end lost 15 bases, and 15 bases lay between the germline ends. This CDR3 contains 11 residues. Germline lookup yields CDR1 SGHTA and CDR2 FQGNSA.

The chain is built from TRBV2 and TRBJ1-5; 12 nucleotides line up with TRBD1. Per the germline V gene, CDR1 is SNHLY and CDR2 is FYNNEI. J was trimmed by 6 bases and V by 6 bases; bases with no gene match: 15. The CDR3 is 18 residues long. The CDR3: CASRAGQGARRGAQPQHF. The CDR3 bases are TGTGCCAGCAGAGCGGGACAGGGGGCGCGAAGGGGTGCTCAGCCCCAGCATTTT. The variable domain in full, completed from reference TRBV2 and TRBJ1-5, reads EPEVTQTPSHQVTQMGQEVILRCVPISNHLYFYWYRQILGQKVEFLVSFYNNEISEKSEIFDDQFSVERPDGSNFTLKIRSTKLEDSAMYFCASRAGQGARRGAQPQHFGDGTRLSIL.

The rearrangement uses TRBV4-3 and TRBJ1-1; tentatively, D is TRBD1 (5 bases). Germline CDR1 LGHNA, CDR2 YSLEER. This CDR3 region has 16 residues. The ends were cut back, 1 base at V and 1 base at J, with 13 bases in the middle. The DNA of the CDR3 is TGCGCCAGCAGCCAAGCCGAAAGGACAAAGAACACTGAAGCTTTCTTT. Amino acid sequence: CASSQAERTKNTEAFF.

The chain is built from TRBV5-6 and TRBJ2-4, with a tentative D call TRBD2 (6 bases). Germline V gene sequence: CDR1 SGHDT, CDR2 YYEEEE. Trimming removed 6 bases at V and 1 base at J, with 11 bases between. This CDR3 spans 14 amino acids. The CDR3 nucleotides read TGTGCCAGCATCCGAGGAGGGGCCAAAAACATTCAGTACTTC. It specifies CASIRGGAKNIQYF.

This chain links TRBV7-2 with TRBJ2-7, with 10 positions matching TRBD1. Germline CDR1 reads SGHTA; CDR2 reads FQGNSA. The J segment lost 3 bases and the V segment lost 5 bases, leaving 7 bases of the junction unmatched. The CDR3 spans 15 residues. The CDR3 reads CASSTFRTGGYEQYF. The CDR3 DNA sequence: TGTGCCAGCAGCACTTTCCGGACAGGGGGCTACGAGCAGTACTTC.

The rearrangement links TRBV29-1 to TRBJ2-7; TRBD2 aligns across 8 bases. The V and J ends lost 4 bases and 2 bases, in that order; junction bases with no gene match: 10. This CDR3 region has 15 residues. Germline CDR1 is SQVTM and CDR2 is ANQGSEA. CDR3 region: CSVAVVVAGTYEQYF. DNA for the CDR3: TGCAGCGTTGCGGTCGTAGTAGCGGGAACCTACGAGCAGTACTTC.

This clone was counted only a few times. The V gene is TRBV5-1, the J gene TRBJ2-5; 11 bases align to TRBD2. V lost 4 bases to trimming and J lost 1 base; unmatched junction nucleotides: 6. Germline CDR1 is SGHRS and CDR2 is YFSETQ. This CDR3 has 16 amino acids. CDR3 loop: CASSLGLAGRQETQYF. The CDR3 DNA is TGCGCCAGCAGCCTAGGACTAGCGGGCCGCCAAGAGACCCAGTACTTC.

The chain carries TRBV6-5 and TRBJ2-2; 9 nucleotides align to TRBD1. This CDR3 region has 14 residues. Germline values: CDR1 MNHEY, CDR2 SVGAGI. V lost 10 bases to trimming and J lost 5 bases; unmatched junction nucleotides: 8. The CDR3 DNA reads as TGTGCCATCAGCGACAGGGGGAGGACCGGGGAGCTGTTTTTT. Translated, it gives CAISDRGRTGELFF.

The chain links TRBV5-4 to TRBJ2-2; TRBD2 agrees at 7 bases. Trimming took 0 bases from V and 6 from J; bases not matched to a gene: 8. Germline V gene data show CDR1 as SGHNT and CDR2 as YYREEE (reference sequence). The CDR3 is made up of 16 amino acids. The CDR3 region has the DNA TGTGCCAGCAGCTTGGGCCGGACTAGAGTCCCCGGGGAGCTGTTTTTT. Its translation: CASSLGRTRVPGELFF.

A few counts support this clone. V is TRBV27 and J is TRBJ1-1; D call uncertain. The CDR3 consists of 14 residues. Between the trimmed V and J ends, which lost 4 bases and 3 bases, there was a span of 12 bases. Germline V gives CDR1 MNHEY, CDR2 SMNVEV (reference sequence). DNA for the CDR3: TGTGCCAGCAGTTCACGAGGGCCACACACTGAAGCTTTCTTT. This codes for CASSSRGPHTEAFF.

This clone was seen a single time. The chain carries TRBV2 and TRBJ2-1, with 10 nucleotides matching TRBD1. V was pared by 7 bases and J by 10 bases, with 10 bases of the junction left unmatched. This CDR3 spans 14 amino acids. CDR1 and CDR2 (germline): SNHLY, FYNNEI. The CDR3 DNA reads TGTGCCAGCACCACGACAGGGGGCGCGGAAGAGCAGTTCTTC. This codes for CASTTTGGAEEQFF.

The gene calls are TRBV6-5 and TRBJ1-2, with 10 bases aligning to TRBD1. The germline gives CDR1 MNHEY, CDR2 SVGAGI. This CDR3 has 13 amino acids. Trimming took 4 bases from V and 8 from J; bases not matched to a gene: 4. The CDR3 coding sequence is TGTGCCAGCAGTTCGGGGACAGGGGACGGCTACACCTTC. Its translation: CASSSGTGDGYTF.

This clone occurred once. CDR3 nucleotide sequence: TGTGCCAGCAGGCCACAGGACAATCAGCCCCAGCATTTT. It translates to CASRPQDNQPQHF. The rearrangement joins TRBV6-5 to TRBJ1-5, with D possibly being TRBD1 (5 bases). The CDR3 length is 13 residues. The ends were cut back, 6 bases at V and 3 bases at J, with 9 bases in the middle. Germline CDR1 and CDR2: MNHEY and SVGAGI.

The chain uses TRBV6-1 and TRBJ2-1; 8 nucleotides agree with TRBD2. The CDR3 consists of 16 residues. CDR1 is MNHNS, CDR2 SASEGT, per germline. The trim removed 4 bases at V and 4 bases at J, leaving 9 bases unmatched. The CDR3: CASSVPAGALYNEQFF. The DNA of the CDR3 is TGTGCCAGCAGTGTGCCAGCGGGGGCCCTATACAATGAGCAGTTCTTC.

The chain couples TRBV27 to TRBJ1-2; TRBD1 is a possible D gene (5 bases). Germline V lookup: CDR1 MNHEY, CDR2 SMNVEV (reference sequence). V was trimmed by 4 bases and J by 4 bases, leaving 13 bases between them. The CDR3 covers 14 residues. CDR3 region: CASSYAGYSYGYTF. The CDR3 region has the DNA TGTGCCAGCAGTTATGCAGGGTACAGCTATGGCTACACCTTC.

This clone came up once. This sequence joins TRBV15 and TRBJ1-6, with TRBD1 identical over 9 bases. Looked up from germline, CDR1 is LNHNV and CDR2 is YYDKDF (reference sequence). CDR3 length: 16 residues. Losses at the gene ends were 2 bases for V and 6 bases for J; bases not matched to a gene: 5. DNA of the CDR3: TGTGCCACCAGCAGAAGGAAGACAGGGGGTAATTCACCCCTCCACTTT. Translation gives CATSRRKTGGNSPLHF.

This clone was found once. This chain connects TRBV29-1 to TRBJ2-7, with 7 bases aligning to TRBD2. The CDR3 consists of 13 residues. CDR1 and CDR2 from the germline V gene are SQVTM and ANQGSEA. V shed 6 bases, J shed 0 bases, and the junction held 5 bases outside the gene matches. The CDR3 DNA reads TGCAGCGTCCGGGACTATACCTCCTACGAGCAGTACTTC. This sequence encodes CSVRDYTSYEQYF.

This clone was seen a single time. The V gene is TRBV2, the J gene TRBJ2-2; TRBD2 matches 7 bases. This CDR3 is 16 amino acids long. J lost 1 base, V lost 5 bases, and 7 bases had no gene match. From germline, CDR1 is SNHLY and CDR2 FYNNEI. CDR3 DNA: TGTGCCAGCAGTAGAGCGGGGATCGGGAACACCGGGGAGCTGTTTTTT. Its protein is CASSRAGIGNTGELFF.

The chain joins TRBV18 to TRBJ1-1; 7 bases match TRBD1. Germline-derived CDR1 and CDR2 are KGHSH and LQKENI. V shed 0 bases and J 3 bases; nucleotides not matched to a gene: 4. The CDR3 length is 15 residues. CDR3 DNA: TGTGCCAGCTCACCACCTGCAGGGGGGTACACTGAAGCTTTCTTT. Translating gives CASSPPAGGYTEAFF.

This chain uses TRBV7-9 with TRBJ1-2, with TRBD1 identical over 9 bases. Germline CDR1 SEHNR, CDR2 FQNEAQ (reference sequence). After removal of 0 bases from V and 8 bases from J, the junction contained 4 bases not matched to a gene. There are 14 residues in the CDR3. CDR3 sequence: CASSLAGDREGYTF. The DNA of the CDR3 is TGTGCCAGCAGCTTAGCGGGGGACAGGGAGGGCTACACCTTC. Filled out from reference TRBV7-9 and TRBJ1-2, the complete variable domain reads DTGVSQNPRHKITKRGQNVTFRCDPISEHNRLYWYRQTLGQGPEFLTYFQNEAQLEKSRLLSDRFSAERPKGSFSTLEIQRTEQGDSAMYLCASSLAGDREGYTFGSGTRLTVV.

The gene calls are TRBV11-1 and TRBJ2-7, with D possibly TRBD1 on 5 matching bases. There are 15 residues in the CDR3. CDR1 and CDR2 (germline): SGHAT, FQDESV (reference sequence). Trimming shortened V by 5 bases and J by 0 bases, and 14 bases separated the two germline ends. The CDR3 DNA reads TGTGCCAGCAGCCAGACAGCCTTTCTCTCCTACGAGCAGTACTTC. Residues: CASSQTAFLSYEQYF.

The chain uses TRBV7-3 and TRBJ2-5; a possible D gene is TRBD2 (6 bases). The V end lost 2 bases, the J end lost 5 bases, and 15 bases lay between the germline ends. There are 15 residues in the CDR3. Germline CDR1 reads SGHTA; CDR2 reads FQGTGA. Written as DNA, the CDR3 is TGTGCCAGCAGCTTAGGAGGGCATTGGGAGGAGACCCAGTACTTC. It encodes CASSLGGHWEETQYF.

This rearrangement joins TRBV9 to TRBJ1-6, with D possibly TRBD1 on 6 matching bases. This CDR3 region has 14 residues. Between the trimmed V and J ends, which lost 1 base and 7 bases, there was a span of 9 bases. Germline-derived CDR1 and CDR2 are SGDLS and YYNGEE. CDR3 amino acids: CASSVQGWNSPLHF. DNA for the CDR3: TGTGCCAGCAGCGTACAGGGGTGGAATTCACCCCTCCACTTT.

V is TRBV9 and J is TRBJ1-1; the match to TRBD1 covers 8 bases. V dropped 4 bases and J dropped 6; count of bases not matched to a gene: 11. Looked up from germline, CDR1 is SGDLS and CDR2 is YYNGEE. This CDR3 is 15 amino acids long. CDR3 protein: CASSPLTGAGPEAFF. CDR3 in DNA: TGTGCCAGCAGCCCCTTGACAGGGGCGGGCCCTGAAGCTTTCTTT. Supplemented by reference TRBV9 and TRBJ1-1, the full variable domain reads DSGVTQTPKHLITATGQRVTLRCSPRSGDLSVYWYQQSLDQGLQFLIQYYNGEERAKGNILERFSAQQFPDLHSELNLSSLELGDSALYFCASSPLTGAGPEAFFGQGTRLTVV.

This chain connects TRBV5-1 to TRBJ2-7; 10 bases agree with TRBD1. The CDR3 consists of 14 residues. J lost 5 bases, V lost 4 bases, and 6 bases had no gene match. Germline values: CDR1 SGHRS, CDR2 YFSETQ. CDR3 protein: CASSLGGTGDEQYF. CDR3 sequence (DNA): TGCGCCAGCAGCCTTGGGGGGACAGGGGACGAGCAGTACTTC.

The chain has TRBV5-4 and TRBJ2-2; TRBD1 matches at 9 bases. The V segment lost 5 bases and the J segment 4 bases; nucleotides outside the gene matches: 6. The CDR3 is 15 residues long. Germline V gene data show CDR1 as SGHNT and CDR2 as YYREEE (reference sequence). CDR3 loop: CASRPGTGRTGELFF. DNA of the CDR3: TGTGCCAGCAGACCCGGGACAGGGCGCACCGGGGAGCTGTTTTTT. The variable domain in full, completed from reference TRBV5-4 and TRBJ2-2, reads ETGVTQSPTHLIKTRGQQVTLRCSSQSGHNTVSWYQQALGQGPQFIFQYYREEENGRGNFPPRFSGLQFPNYSSELNVNALELDDSALYLCASRPGTGRTGELFFGEGSRLTVL.

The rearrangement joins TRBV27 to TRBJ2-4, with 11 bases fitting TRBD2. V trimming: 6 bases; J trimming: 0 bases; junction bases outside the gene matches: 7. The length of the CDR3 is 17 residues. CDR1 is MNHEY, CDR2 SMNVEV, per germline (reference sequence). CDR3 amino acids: CASRRQGLAGAKNIQYF. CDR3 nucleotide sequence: TGTGCCAGCAGGCGCCAAGGACTAGCGGGAGCCAAAAACATTCAGTACTTC.